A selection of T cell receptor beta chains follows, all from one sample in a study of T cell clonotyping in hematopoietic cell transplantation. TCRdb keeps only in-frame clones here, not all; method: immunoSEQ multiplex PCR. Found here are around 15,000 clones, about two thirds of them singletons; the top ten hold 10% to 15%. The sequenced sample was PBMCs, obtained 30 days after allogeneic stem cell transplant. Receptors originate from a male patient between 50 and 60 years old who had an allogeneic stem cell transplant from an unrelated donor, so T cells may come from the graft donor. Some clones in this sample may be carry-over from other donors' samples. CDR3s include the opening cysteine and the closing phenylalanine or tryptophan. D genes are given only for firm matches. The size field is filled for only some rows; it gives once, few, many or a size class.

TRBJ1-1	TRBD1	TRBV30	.	CAWTKWGQGMNTEAFF	TGTGCCTGGACTAAATGGGGACAGGGGATGAACACTGAAGCTTTCTTT
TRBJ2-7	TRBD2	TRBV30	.	CAWSLGGGEQYF	TGTGCCTGGAGTTTGGGGGGGGGCGAGCAGTACTTC
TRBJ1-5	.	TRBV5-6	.	CASSLSNQPQHF	TGTGCCAGCAGCTTGAGCAATCAGCCCCAGCATTTT
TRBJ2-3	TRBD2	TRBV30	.	CAWSSLADDTDTQYF	TGTGCCTGGAGTAGCCTAGCGGACGACACAGATACGCAGTATTTT
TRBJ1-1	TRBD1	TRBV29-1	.	CSAMGQQNTEAFF	TGCAGCGCAATGGGACAGCAGAACACTGAAGCTTTCTTT
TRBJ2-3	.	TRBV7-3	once	CASRRHTDTQYF	TGTGCCAGTCGTCGACACACAGATACGCAGTATTTT
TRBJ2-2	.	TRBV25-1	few	CASSGRVVVGELFF	TGTGCCAGCAGTGGCAGGGTAGTCGTCGGGGAGCTGTTTTTT
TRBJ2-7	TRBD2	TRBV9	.	CASSQGLGFLEQYF	TGTGCCAGCAGCCAAGGACTAGGCTTCTTGGAGCAGTACTTC
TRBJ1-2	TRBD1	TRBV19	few	CASSPYGGQDYGYTF	TGTGCCAGTAGCCCCTATGGGGGACAGGACTATGGCTACACCTTC
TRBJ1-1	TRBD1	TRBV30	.	CAWSRGQGRGTEAFF	TGTGCCTGGAGTAGGGGACAGGGAAGGGGAACTGAAGCTTTCTTT